These 27 T cell receptor beta chains were sequenced from one sample in a study of cytomegalovirus exposure and HLA in healthy donors. Here immunoSEQ multiplex PCR was the method, and the copy in TCRdb shows in-frame clones only, minus some. The repertoire holds some 230,000 clones, with about 89% as singletons. The sequenced sample consisted of PBMCs. The receptors were gathered from a woman younger than 30 in good health and CMV-seronegative.

The chain has TRBV2 and TRBJ2-3; no clear D gene. Germline V CDR1 and CDR2: SNHLY, FYNNEI. Trimming shortened V by 4 bases and J by 1 base, and 9 bases separated the two germline ends. The CDR3 is made up of 14 amino acids. CDR3 coding DNA: TGTGCCAGCAGTGCTCTAGGAGGCACAGATACGCAGTATTTT. Amino acids: CASSALGGTDTQYF.

V usage is TRBV28 and J usage is TRBJ1-5; TRBD1 matches at 10 bases. The CDR3 covers 17 residues. V was pared by 5 bases and J by 6 bases, with 13 bases of the junction left unmatched. Germline-derived CDR1 and CDR2 are MDHEN and SYDVKM. The CDR3 loop is CASSKSRQGAKVQPQHF. The CDR3 nucleotides are TGTGCCAGCAGTAAGTCCCGACAGGGGGCGAAGGTTCAGCCCCAGCATTTT.

The CDR3 loop is CASSPTTSGTAYNEQFF. The CDR3 DNA reads as TGTGCCAGCAGTCCCACAACTAGCGGAACCGCCTACAATGAGCAGTTCTTC. The chain couples TRBV27 to TRBJ2-1; 8 nucleotides align to TRBD2. Germline CDR1 is MNHEY and CDR2 is SMNVEV (reference sequence). V was pared by 5 bases and J by 2 bases, with 11 bases of the junction left unmatched. This CDR3 comprises 17 residues.

This chain uses TRBV19 with TRBJ1-5, with D perhaps TRBD1 (5 bases). CDR1 LNHDA and CDR2 SQIVND come from the germline V gene (reference sequence). This CDR3 is 17 amino acids long. Trimming shortened V by 2 bases and J by 7 bases, and 21 bases separated the two germline ends. The CDR3 loop reads CASSIQEAGVVGQPQHF. The CDR3, as DNA: TGTGCCAGTAGTATACAAGAGGCGGGGGTCGTCGGGCAGCCCCAGCATTTT.

This clone was recorded a few times. The gene calls are TRBV10-1 and TRBJ1-1; TRBD1 aligns across 9 bases. J lost 2 bases, V lost 7 bases, and 8 bases had no gene match. The CDR3 extends over 15 amino acids. Germline CDR1 is WNHNN and CDR2 is SYGVQD (reference sequence). The CDR3 DNA reads TGCGCCAGCAAGATCGAGGGACAGGGTAACACTGAAGCTTTCTTT. Translated, it gives CASKIEGQGNTEAFF.

This sequence joins TRBV10-2 and TRBJ2-7; 10 nucleotides align to TRBD2. This CDR3 has 15 amino acids. Germline CDR1 and CDR2: WSHSY and SAAADI. V lost 6 bases and J lost 2; bases outside the gene matches: 7. The CDR3 loop is CASREELAGTYEQYF. DNA for the CDR3: TGCGCCAGCAGGGAGGAACTAGCGGGAACCTACGAGCAGTACTTC.

The V gene is TRBV5-4, the J gene TRBJ2-7; a weak D match, TRBD1 (6 bases). Germline assignment: CDR1 SGHNT and CDR2 YYREEE (reference sequence). This CDR3 region has 13 residues. Trimming cost V 1 base and J 5 bases, with 10 bases left between them. The CDR3, as DNA: TGTGCCAGCAGCTTGATAGGGGGACACGAGCAGTACTTC. Translation: CASSLIGGHEQYF.

The chain employs TRBV5-4 and TRBJ2-3; 8 bases align to TRBD1. This CDR3 region has 14 residues. With V trimmed by 4 bases and J by 4 bases, 5 bases remained unmatched. In germline, CDR1 is SGHNT, CDR2 YYREEE (reference sequence). The CDR3 DNA is TGTGCCAGCAGCGGCAGACAGGGGCCAGATACGCAGTATTTT. Its protein is CASSGRQGPDTQYF. Using reference TRBV5-4 and TRBJ2-3 for the parts outside the CDR3, the full variable domain is ETGVTQSPTHLIKTRGQQVTLRCSSQSGHNTVSWYQQALGQGPQFIFQYYREEENGRGNFPPRFSGLQFPNYSSELNVNALELDDSALYLCASSGRQGPDTQYFGPGTRLTVL.

The chain carries TRBV27 and TRBJ1-2; D might be TRBD1 (6 bases). V shed 3 bases and J shed 8 bases, with 13 bases lying between them. The V gene's germline CDR1 is MNHEY and CDR2 SMNVEV (reference sequence). The CDR3 spans 13 residues. The CDR3 is CASSFQRTDGYTF. The CDR3 bases are TGTGCCAGCAGTTTCCAGAGGACAGACGGCTACACCTTC.

The chain combines TRBV4-1 with TRBJ1-1; 7 bases match TRBD1. Germline trimming cut 3 bases from V and 4 bases from J; bases unmatched to any gene: 8. CDR3 length equals 15 residues. Germline-derived CDR1 and CDR2 are MGHRA and YSYEKL. CDR3 coding DNA: TGCGCCAGCAGCCAGGGACCGGGACAGCTCACTGAAGCTTTCTTT. Translating it yields CASSQGPGQLTEAFF.

This rearrangement joins TRBV28 to TRBJ1-5; 8 bases match TRBD1. This CDR3 has 16 residues. Germline CDR1 reads MDHEN; CDR2 reads SYDVKM. V lost 10 bases, J lost 0 bases, and 11 bases stayed unmatched. CDR3 DNA: TGTGCCACCCACTCCGGGACAGGCTATAGCAATCAGCCCCAGCATTTT. It translates to CATHSGTGYSNQPQHF.

This chain uses TRBV2 with TRBJ1-1; TRBD1 matches at 11 bases. Trimming at V came to 5 bases and at J to 0 bases, leaving 5 bases not matched to a gene. Germline CDR1 is SNHLY and CDR2 is FYNNEI. This CDR3 has 16 residues. Written as DNA, the CDR3 is TGTGCCAGCAGTCCGGGACAGGGGGGGGTGAACACTGAAGCTTTCTTT. It yields the protein CASSPGQGGVNTEAFF.

CDR3 bases: TGTGCCAGCAGCTTTCCTAGCCCTATGACCGCTAGCACAGATACGCAGTATTTT. It is translated as CASSFPSPMTASTDTQYF. The rearrangement uses TRBV7-9 and TRBJ2-3, with TRBD2 as a possible D gene (5 bases). In germline, CDR1 is SEHNR, CDR2 FQNEAQ (reference sequence). This CDR3 spans 18 amino acids. V lost 3 bases to trimming and J lost 0 bases, with 19 bases between them.

V gene TRBV7-8 combines with J gene TRBJ1-5; D not certain. CDR1 and CDR2 (germline): SGHVS, FQNEAQ. The CDR3 spans 13 residues. Trimming shortened V by 6 bases and J by 4 bases, and 10 bases separated the two germline ends. CDR3 loop: CASSYVRNQPQHF. Here the CDR3 DNA reads TGTGCCAGCAGTTACGTGAGGAATCAGCCCCAGCATTTT.

V usage is TRBV7-9 and J usage is TRBJ2-7, with TRBD2 matching 11 bases. The CDR3 contains 14 residues. V trimming: 4 bases; J trimming: 3 bases; junction bases outside the gene matches: 2. From germline, CDR1 is SEHNR and CDR2 FQNEAQ (reference sequence). This CDR3 reads CASSWLAGGYEQYF. CDR3 in DNA: TGTGCCAGCAGCTGGCTAGCGGGAGGCTACGAGCAGTACTTC.

The CDR3 DNA follows: TGTGCCAGCAGCGTAGGGGGACAGGGAATCAGTAGGAACACTGAAGCTTTCTTT. Its protein is CASSVGGQGISRNTEAFF. The chain is built from TRBV9 and TRBJ1-1, with 9 bases lining up with TRBD1. Per germline, CDR1 SGDLS and CDR2 YYNGEE. This CDR3 spans 18 amino acids. V lost 0 bases and J lost 1; bases outside the gene matches: 10.

This rearrangement joins TRBV5-1 to TRBJ2-1; 7 nucleotides line up with TRBD1. Germline trimming cut 4 bases from V and 4 bases from J; bases unmatched to any gene: 5. Germline V gene lookup returns CDR1 SGHRS and CDR2 YFSETQ. This CDR3 contains 14 residues. This chain's CDR3 is CASSAPGQYNEQFF. The CDR3 coding sequence is TGCGCCAGCAGCGCCCCGGGACAGTACAATGAGCAGTTCTTC.

The V and J genes are TRBV6-6 and TRBJ2-7; possible D gene TRBD2, 6 bases. The V gene's germline CDR1 is MNHNY and CDR2 SVGAGI (reference sequence). Trimming removed 4 bases from V and 2 bases from J, with 12 bases in between. The length of the CDR3 is 14 residues. The CDR3: CASSSWEAPYEQYF. The CDR3 DNA reads as TGTGCCAGCAGTTCTTGGGAGGCCCCCTACGAGCAGTACTTC.

The V and J genes are TRBV7-8 and TRBJ1-5; D unresolved. V was trimmed by 4 bases and J by 4 bases, leaving 14 bases between them. The CDR3 is 15 residues long. CDR1 SGHVS and CDR2 FQNEAQ come from the germline V gene. The CDR3 protein is CASSSQTGSNQPQHF. CDR3 DNA sequence: TGTGCCAGCAGCTCACAGACGGGAAGTAATCAGCCCCAGCATTTT.

The CDR3 protein is CASSIDGGRKFANEQFF. As DNA, the CDR3 is TGTGCCAGTAGTATAGACGGGGGGCGTAAGTTCGCGAATGAGCAGTTCTTC. This sequence joins TRBV19 and TRBJ2-1; D may be TRBD2 (7 bases). Trimming removed 0 bases at V and 7 bases at J, with 19 bases between. The V gene's germline CDR1 is LNHDA and CDR2 SQIVND (reference sequence). This CDR3 comprises 17 residues.

V usage is TRBV27 and J usage is TRBJ1-1; D is ambiguous. The germline gives CDR1 MNHEY, CDR2 SMNVEV (reference sequence). The V gene lost 2 bases and the J gene lost 4 bases, with 8 bases spanning the gap. This CDR3 region has 13 residues. This CDR3 is CASSLLRGTEAFF. CDR3 nucleotide sequence: TGTGCCAGCAGTTTACTGCGGGGCACTGAAGCTTTCTTT.

The rearrangement links TRBV28 to TRBJ1-1; 11 positions agree with TRBD1. This CDR3 contains 17 residues. Germline V gene sequence: CDR1 MDHEN, CDR2 SYDVKM. Trimming at V came to 4 bases and at J to 5 bases, leaving 12 bases not matched to a gene. DNA for the CDR3: TGTGCCAGCAGTTCTGCCCGGGCGGGACAGGGGGTTACTGAAGCTTTCTTT. Protein sequence: CASSSARAGQGVTEAFF.

This clone was recorded a few times. The V gene is TRBV29-1, the J gene TRBJ1-1, with 7 bases matching TRBD1. CDR3 length: 13 residues. The germline V gene has CDR1 SQVTM and CDR2 ANQGSEA. The ends lost 3 bases at V and 7 bases at J; junction bases unmatched: 8. DNA for the CDR3: TGCAGCGTTGACTCACGACAGGGTGGTGAAGCTTTCTTT. It is translated as CSVDSRQGGEAFF.

The chain recombines TRBV7-2 with TRBJ2-2; TRBD2 is a possible D gene (5 bases). Looked up from germline, CDR1 is SGHTA and CDR2 is FQGNSA. V was trimmed by 1 base and J by 7 bases, leaving 16 bases between them. The CDR3 extends over 16 amino acids. CDR3 in amino acids: CASSLVLGRENGELFF. CDR3 in DNA: TGTGCCAGCAGCTTAGTTTTGGGCCGGGAAAACGGGGAGCTGTTTTTT.

The V call is TRBV11-3, the J call TRBJ1-1; D remains unclear. Between the trimmed V and J ends, which lost 3 bases and 1 base, there was a span of 3 bases. Germline CDR1 reads SGHNT; CDR2 reads YENEEA. The CDR3 is 12 amino acids. The CDR3 sequence is CASSFGNTEAFF. The CDR3, as DNA: TGTGCCAGCAGCTTCGGGAACACTGAAGCTTTCTTT.

J is TRBJ2-4 and V is TRBV7-7; TRBD1 might be the D (5 bases). The V and J ends lost 6 bases and 1 base respectively, with 19 bases between them. This CDR3 comprises 17 residues. Germline V gene lookup returns CDR1 SSHAT and CDR2 FNYEAQ (reference sequence). CDR3: CASRYKIRAPAKNIQYF. CDR3 nucleotide sequence: TGTGCCAGCAGATATAAAATCAGGGCCCCTGCCAAAAACATTCAGTACTTC.

The J gene is TRBJ1-1, the V gene TRBV19; D not resolved. This CDR3 has 15 residues. Per the germline V gene, CDR1 is LNHDA and CDR2 is SQIVND (reference sequence). V gave up 5 bases and J gave up 3 bases, with 16 bases separating them. Here the CDR3 reads CASSAPRPRDTEAFF. For the CDR3, the DNA is TGTGCCAGTAGTGCCCCCCGCCCGAGGGACACTGAAGCTTTCTTT.